Below are 9 T cell receptor beta chains sequenced from a single sample in a study of T cell responses to AZD1222 COVID-19 vaccine. Sequencing was performed with immunoSEQ multiplex PCR; in TCRdb, only in-frame clones are kept and a portion is missing. Among about 130,000 clones listed, approximately 93% were seen once. This material consisted of peripheral blood, taken on day 0 of AZD1222 vaccination. These receptors all stem from an adult in good health.

This rearrangement joins TRBV4-2 to TRBJ1-3; D perhaps matches TRBD1 (5 bases). Germline V gene data show CDR1 as LGHNA and CDR2 as YNFKEQ. This CDR3 contains 15 residues. V was clipped by 2 bases and J by 0 bases, with 8 bases between them. CDR3 nucleotides: TGTGCCAGCAGCCAACCTGACAGCTCTGGAAACACCATATATTTT. Its protein product is CASSQPDSSGNTIYF.

The sample holds one count of this clone. This chain uses TRBV27 with TRBJ1-6; 9 bases map to TRBD1. This CDR3 is built from 15 residues. CDR1 is MNHEY, CDR2 SMNVEV, per germline (reference sequence). V was clipped by 5 bases and J by 14 bases; unmatched bases: 13. The CDR3 here is CASSQVPGQGIALHF. CDR3 sequence (DNA): TGTGCCAGCAGTCAAGTCCCGGGACAGGGTATAGCCCTCCACTTT.

V usage is TRBV6-2 or TRBV6-3 and J usage is TRBJ1-2; D call uncertain. CDR3 length equals 12 residues. CDR1 and CDR2 (germline): MNHEY, SVGEGT. Trimming shortened V by 4 bases and J by 4 bases, and 7 bases separated the two germline ends. CDR3 DNA: TGTGCCAGCAGTTGGACCACCTATGGCTACACCTTC. Translation: CASSWTTYGYTF.

The V call is TRBV7-9, the J call TRBJ2-3; D unclear. CDR1 and CDR2 from the germline V gene are SEHNR and FQNEAQ (reference sequence). The length of the CDR3 is 13 residues. The V end was cut by 4 bases, the J end by 6 bases, with 11 bases between. The CDR3 here is CASSSALWDTQYF. The CDR3 region has the DNA TGTGCCAGCAGCTCAGCCTTGTGGGATACGCAGTATTTT.

This CDR3 reads CARSWHSLRQPQHF. DNA for the CDR3: TGTGCCAGAAGCTGGCACAGCCTACGTCAGCCCCAGCATTTT. The gene calls are TRBV5-3 and TRBJ1-5; D gene ambiguous. TRBV5-3 counts as an open reading frame of uncertain function. Trimming took off 3 bases at V and 6 bases at J, with 13 bases between the two ends. The CDR3 runs to 14 residues.

The rearrangement uses TRBV2 and TRBJ2-3, with 7 bases matching TRBD2. CDR1 and CDR2 (germline): SNHLY, FYNNEI. The V segment lost 5 bases and the J segment 0 bases; nucleotides outside the gene matches: 5. The CDR3 has 15 amino acids. This CDR3 reads CASSKLAASTDTQYF. In DNA form, the CDR3 reads TGTGCCAGCAGTAAGCTAGCGGCAAGCACAGATACGCAGTATTTT.

V and J are TRBV9 and TRBJ2-5; D may be TRBD1 or TRBD2 (5 bases each). Germline V gene data show CDR1 as SGDLS and CDR2 as YYNGEE. CDR3 length equals 15 residues. Between the trimmed V and J ends, which lost 3 bases and 4 bases, there was a span of 16 bases. The CDR3 region is CASSGNGAPVETQYF. The CDR3, as DNA: TGTGCCAGCAGCGGAAACGGGGCACCAGTAGAGACCCAGTACTTC.

This chain connects TRBV30 to TRBJ1-1; no definite D call. V lost 0 bases and J 5 bases, leaving 7 bases between the germline ends. Germline CDR1 GTSNPN, CDR2 SVGIG (reference sequence). CDR3 length equals 12 residues. For the CDR3, the DNA is TGTGCCTGGAGTGTAGGGTGGACTGAAGCTTTCTTT. It specifies CAWSVGWTEAFF.

The chain employs TRBV7-8 and TRBJ1-4; possibly TRBD1 for D (6 bases). Trimming took 5 bases from V and 4 from J, leaving 14 bases between them. The CDR3 loop spans 15 amino acids. CDR1 is SGHVS and CDR2 is FQNEAQ in the germline V gene. CDR3 loop: CASSTRQALNEKLFF. DNA of the CDR3: TGTGCCAGCAGCACCCGACAGGCCCTTAATGAAAAACTGTTTTTT.